This is a list of T cell receptor beta chains from one sample in a study of blood T cell repertoires in COVID-19. Libraries were prepared by immunoSEQ multiplex PCR; TCRdb keeps only in-frame clonotypes and omits some of them. The sample yields about 160,000 clones, around nine tenths seen once. Sequencing was performed on PBMCs or T cells enriched from blood (not recorded which). All receptors come from a woman in her forties or fifties who had recovered from COVID-19. Each CDR3 is given with its conserved first and last residue. The D gene is left open where the match is weak. Clone size is stated in some rows and not others, as once, few, many or a class when expanded.

TRBJ2-3 . TRBV21-1 . CASSKEGTSGAGDTQYF TGTGCCAGCAGCAAAGAAGGGACTAGCGGCGCCGGAGATACGCAGTATTTT
TRBJ2-1 few TRBV7-3 TRBD2 CASSLEPGLAGETYNEQFF TGTGCCAGCAGCTTAGAACCGGGACTAGCGGGGGAAACCTACAATGAGCAGTTCTTC
TRBJ2-7 . TRBV27 TRBD1 CASSRTGTTYEQYF TGTGCCAGCAGTCGGACAGGTACGACCTACGAGCAGTACTTC
TRBJ2-2 . TRBV25-1 TRBD1 CASSDPRQGASGELFF TGTGCCAGCAGTGACCCTCGGCAGGGGGCTTCCGGGGAGCTGTTTTTT
TRBJ1-1 . TRBV5-5 . CASSFVGNTEAFF TGTGCCAGCAGCTTTGTCGGGAACACTGAAGCTTTCTTT
TRBJ1-2 . TRBV6-5 TRBD1 CASRGTGMGYTF TGTGCCAGCAGAGGGACAGGGATGGGCTACACCTTC
TRBJ2-1 . TRBV2 TRBD2 CASRTSGGVFIEQFF TGTGCCAGCAGGACTAGCGGGGGGGTTTTCATTGAGCAGTTCTTC
TRBJ1-1 few TRBV5-4 . CASSLENRLYTEAFF TGTGCCAGCAGCTTGGAAAACAGGTTGTACACTGAAGCTTTCTTT
TRBJ1-1 few TRBV5-4 . CASSWGGTEAFF TGTGCCAGCAGCTGGGGGGGTACTGAAGCTTTCTTT
TRBJ2-7 . TRBV20-1 . CSAKDGYEQYF TGCAGTGCTAAAGACGGGTACGAGCAGTACTTC